The sequence of this T cell receptor (beta chain) was determined in a study of blood T cells in healthy people across ages. The CDR3 has 14 residues. Deletions cut 6 bases from V and 4 bases from J, with 15 bases between. Germline values: CDR1 MNHNY, CDR2 SVGAGI (reference sequence). A sample-barcoded 5' primer and a J-beta primer mix were used in a second PCR of about 7 to 12 cycles. TCRdb used MiXCR to reprocess the 5' RACE reads, holding one entry per CDR3 protein. The repertoire holds 450,000 to 650,000 distinct CDR3 sequences, approximately 25% seen once, with 7.5% to 9% in the top ten. The same data also contributed to another study, on T cells of mothers and their children.

The specimen sequenced was blood. The chain has TRBV6-6 and TRBJ2-5; TRBD1 or TRBD2 may be the D gene (5 bases each). The TCR was taken from a boy younger than 18 in good health. The CDR3 region has the DNA TGTGCCAGCAGCCTGGGACGGACCACAGAGACCCAGTACTTC. It encodes CASSLGRTTETQYF.